Listed here are 30 T cell receptor beta chains from one sample, sequenced in a study of OX40 agonist ivuxolimab in advanced cancers. The repertoire was sequenced with immunoSEQ multiplex PCR; TCRdb's copy has only in-frame clones and lacks some. The sample lists 60,000 or so clones; 88% were seen once. The specimen was CD4+ or CD8+ T cells sorted from blood, collected in a trial of the OX40 agonist ivuxolimab. The receptor source for this set is an adult with an advanced solid tumor such as melanoma, head and neck, liver or kidney cancer.

The chain has TRBV19 and TRBJ2-1; 11 bases line up with TRBD2. The length of the CDR3 is 15 residues. CDR1 and CDR2 (germline): LNHDA, SQIVND (reference sequence). The V and J ends lost 2 bases and 7 bases, in that order; junction bases with no gene match: 4. Here the CDR3 reads CASSILAGGVNEQFF. For the CDR3, the DNA is TGTGCCAGTAGTATACTAGCGGGAGGTGTAAATGAGCAGTTCTTC.

This clone was seen just once. Here the CDR3 reads CSVPDTQYF. CDR3 DNA: TGCAGCGTCCCAGATACGCAGTATTTT. This chain links TRBV29-1 with TRBJ2-3; no clear D gene. The V end lost 6 bases, the J end lost 4 bases, and 2 bases lay between the germline ends. From germline, CDR1 is SQVTM and CDR2 ANQGSEA. The CDR3 has 9 residues.

The chain links TRBV6-1 to TRBJ2-7, with TRBD2 as a possible D gene (5 bases). Germline V gene sequence: CDR1 MNHNS, CDR2 SASEGT. The CDR3 is 12 amino acids. Trimming took off 2 bases at V and 7 bases at J, with 9 bases between the two ends. The CDR3 protein is CASSELTGEQYF. The CDR3 DNA reads as TGTGCCAGCAGTGAACTCACGGGGGAGCAGTACTTC.

This clone was counted between two and nine times. The chain recombines TRBV9 with TRBJ2-7; no firm D call. The CDR3 runs 15 residues. Trimming cost V 1 base and J 0 bases, with 11 bases left between them. Germline lookup yields CDR1 SGDLS and CDR2 YYNGEE. This chain's CDR3 is CASSVSAVCSYEQYV. As DNA, the CDR3 is TGTGCCAGCAGCGTATCCGCAGTATGCTCCTACGAGCAGTACGTC.

The rearrangement uses TRBV27 and TRBJ2-7; D is perhaps TRBD1 (6 bases). V was shortened by 7 bases and J by 0 bases, with 16 bases between the two germline ends. Germline V gene lookup returns CDR1 MNHEY and CDR2 SMNVEV (reference sequence). The CDR3 has 15 amino acids. CDR3 DNA sequence: TGTGCCAGCACCACTCACAGGGCTACCTCCTACGAGCAGTACTTC. Residues: CASTTHRATSYEQYF.

The V gene is TRBV28, the J gene TRBJ1-1, with a tentative D call TRBD1 (6 bases). Trimming shortened V by 2 bases and J by 1 base, and 14 bases separated the two germline ends. This CDR3 comprises 16 residues. Germline V CDR1 and CDR2: MDHEN, SYDVKM. Here the CDR3 DNA reads TGTGCCAGCAGTTTAATCAGGGGAGGAGGGAACACTGAAGCTTTCTTT. Translated: CASSLIRGGGNTEAFF.

The chain combines TRBV27 with TRBJ2-3, with D possibly being TRBD1 or TRBD2 (5 bases each). Trimming took 4 bases from V and 1 from J, leaving 18 bases between them. Looked up from germline, CDR1 is MNHEY and CDR2 is SMNVEV (reference sequence). The CDR3 is 17 amino acids. The CDR3 DNA sequence: TGTGCCAGCAGTTCCGCCCGGGACCTACTTCGCACAGATACGCAGTATTTT. Encoded protein: CASSSARDLLRTDTQYF.

The chain links TRBV29-1 to TRBJ2-5; tentative D call: TRBD1 (5 bases). CDR3 length: 12 residues. Per germline, CDR1 SQVTM and CDR2 ANQGSEA. Trimming shortened V by 4 bases and J by 10 bases, and 16 bases separated the two germline ends. The CDR3 region is CSVVGAKMGQYF. As DNA, the CDR3 is TGCAGCGTTGTTGGGGCAAAAATGGGCCAGTACTTC.

The rearrangement joins TRBV5-4 to TRBJ1-1; 8 bases align to TRBD1. V dropped 1 base and J dropped 5; count of bases not matched to a gene: 4. The germline CDR1 and CDR2 sequences are SGHNT and YYREEE (reference sequence). CDR3 length equals 14 residues. CDR3 sequence: CASSLQGAGTEAFF. In DNA, the CDR3 is TGTGCCAGCAGCTTGCAGGGGGCAGGAACTGAAGCTTTCTTT.

V gene TRBV4-1 combines with J gene TRBJ2-2, with TRBD2 matching 8 bases. The CDR3 sequence is 17 residues long. V was pared by 1 base and J by 1 base, with 5 bases of the junction left unmatched. Germline CDR1 and CDR2: MGHRA and YSYEKL. For the CDR3, the DNA is TGCGCCAGCAGCCAAGTCGGACTAGCCTTGAACACCGGGGAGCTGTTTTTT. Its translation: CASSQVGLALNTGELFF.

The chain links TRBV29-1 to TRBJ2-2, with a possible D match to TRBD1 (5 bases). Per the germline V gene, CDR1 is SQVTM and CDR2 is ANQGSEA. The length of the CDR3 is 12 residues. The V end lost 7 bases, the J end lost 1 base, and 7 bases lay between the germline ends. In DNA, the CDR3 is TGCAGCGGGCAGGGGAACACCGGGGAGCTGTTTTTT. Translating gives CSGQGNTGELFF.

CDR3 region: CASSQGAGYGYTF. Written as DNA, the CDR3 is TGCGCCAGCAGTCAGGGGGCTGGTTATGGCTACACCTTC. V and J are TRBV10-2 and TRBJ1-2; TRBD1 aligns across 8 bases. The V gene end was trimmed by 5 bases and the J gene end by 5 bases; junction bases not matched to a gene: 4. The CDR3 length is 13 residues. Germline V gives CDR1 WSHSY, CDR2 SAAADI.

The chain links TRBV6-5 to TRBJ2-2; D is ambiguous. V lost 2 bases and J lost 0, with 10 bases in between. The CDR3 has 16 residues. CDR1 and CDR2 from the germline V gene are MNHEY and SVGAGI. CDR3 DNA: TGTGCCAGCAGTTACAGGTCGGTTACGAACACCGGGGAGCTGTTTTTT. This codes for CASSYRSVTNTGELFF.

This rearrangement joins TRBV4-1 to TRBJ1-2; D unresolved. The CDR3 spans 14 residues. Germline-derived CDR1 and CDR2 are MGHRA and YSYEKL. The ends were cut back, 1 base at V and 6 bases at J, with 12 bases in the middle. The CDR3: CASSQGVFLDGYTF. CDR3 sequence (DNA): TGCGCCAGCAGCCAAGGGGTTTTTCTCGATGGCTACACCTTC.

This clone was seen only once. The chain is built from TRBV7-8 and TRBJ1-4, with 8 bases that match TRBD1. V lost 8 bases to trimming and J lost 4 bases; unmatched junction nucleotides: 3. Germline V CDR1 and CDR2: SGHVS, FQNEAQ. The CDR3 loop spans 13 amino acids. The DNA for the CDR3 is TGTGCCAGCGGGGACAGGTTTAATGAAAAACTGTTTTTT. It is translated as CASGDRFNEKLFF.

In this sample, this clone turned up once. The chain combines TRBV27 with TRBJ2-5; a weak D match, TRBD2 (6 bases). Germline V gene data show CDR1 as MNHEY and CDR2 as SMNVEV (reference sequence). CDR3 length: 14 amino acids. Deletions cut 1 base from V and 2 bases from J, with 8 bases between. Written as DNA, the CDR3 is TGTGCCAGCAGTTTATTGGGGGGTCAAGAGACCCAGTACTTC. It codes for CASSLLGGQETQYF.

The rearrangement joins TRBV6-5 to TRBJ1-1; the D is unclear. Germline V gene data show CDR1 as MNHEY and CDR2 as SVGAGI. The CDR3 covers 14 residues. Trimming cost V 6 bases and J 4 bases, with 15 bases left between them. In DNA form, the CDR3 reads TGTGCCAGCAGCCCCGACATAATCAGCACTGAAGCTTTCTTT. It is translated as CASSPDIISTEAFF.

This clone came up a few times. The chain carries TRBV6-5 and TRBJ1-1; no reliable D call. V was trimmed by 2 bases and J by 1 base, leaving 8 bases between them. CDR1 and CDR2 (germline): MNHEY, SVGAGI. The CDR3 contains 14 residues. This CDR3 reads CASSYAPWNTEAFF. For the CDR3, the DNA is TGTGCCAGCAGTTACGCGCCGTGGAACACTGAAGCTTTCTTT.

Within the sample, this clone is medium-sized. The V call is TRBV14, the J call TRBJ1-1; 8 nucleotides line up with TRBD1. The V gene end was trimmed by 2 bases and the J gene end by 2 bases; junction bases not matched to a gene: 7. The CDR3 covers 16 residues. Germline V gene lookup returns CDR1 SGHDN and CDR2 FVKESK. This CDR3 reads CASSQTRQGSNTEAFF. In DNA, the CDR3 is TGTGCCAGCAGCCAAACACGACAGGGGTCCAACACTGAAGCTTTCTTT.

The CDR3: CASRFAGTGGTDTQYF. CDR3 coding DNA: TGTGCCAGCAGATTCGCCGGGACAGGGGGTACAGATACGCAGTATTTT. The chain carries TRBV11-1 and TRBJ2-3; 11 bases map to TRBD1. V was clipped by 6 bases and J by 3 bases; unmatched bases: 8. Germline V lookup: CDR1 SGHAT, CDR2 FQDESV (reference sequence). The CDR3 covers 16 residues.

This chain connects TRBV28 to TRBJ1-1; TRBD1 is a possible D gene (5 bases). In germline, CDR1 is MDHEN, CDR2 SYDVKM. Trimming removed 8 bases from V and 1 base from J, with 17 bases in between. The CDR3 has 15 residues. CDR3 bases: TGTGCCAGCTTACCAGGGAGGGGAGAGAACACTGAAGCTTTCTTT. This gives the protein CASLPGRGENTEAFF.

This clone was found a few times. The V call is TRBV7-3, the J call TRBJ2-7; D unclear. V dropped 0 bases and J dropped 1 base, with 4 bases sitting between them. Germline V gene data show CDR1 as SGHTA and CDR2 as FQGTGA. The CDR3 consists of 13 residues. The chain's CDR3 is CASSLTPSYEQYF. The CDR3 DNA follows: TGTGCCAGCAGCTTAACGCCGTCCTACGAGCAGTACTTC.

This chain joins TRBV6-6 and TRBJ1-2; D unresolved. The V end was cut by 2 bases, the J end by 8 bases, with 12 bases between. Germline CDR1 reads MNHNY; CDR2 reads SVGAGI (reference sequence). CDR3 size: 13 residues. CDR3 region: CASSYPGRPGYTF. DNA for the CDR3: TGTGCCAGCAGTTACCCCGGGCGGCCCGGCTACACCTTC.

The CDR3 here is CASSLEGARSPLHF. DNA of the CDR3: TGTGCCAGCAGCTTGGAGGGGGCGCGTTCACCCCTCCACTTT. The gene calls are TRBV5-4 and TRBJ1-6; 7 bases align to TRBD1. CDR3 length: 14 amino acids. Germline CDR1 reads SGHNT; CDR2 reads YYREEE (reference sequence). V dropped 0 bases and J dropped 9; count of bases not matched to a gene: 3.

The rearrangement joins TRBV6-4 to TRBJ1-5; D is perhaps TRBD1 (6 bases). The CDR3 loop spans 15 amino acids. The V end was cut by 0 bases, the J end by 7 bases, with 13 bases between. The germline CDR1 and CDR2 sequences are MRHNA and SNTAGT. Here the CDR3 reads CASSDSRQGSQPQHF. Here the CDR3 DNA reads TGTGCCAGCAGTGACTCTCGGCAGGGGAGCCAGCCCCAGCATTTT.

The chain couples TRBV9 to TRBJ1-1, with a tentative D call TRBD1 (6 bases). Between the trimmed V and J ends, which lost 0 bases and 8 bases, there was a span of 14 bases. This CDR3 region has 14 residues. The germline V gene encodes CDR1 SGDLS and CDR2 YYNGEE. As DNA, the CDR3 is TGTGCCAGCAGCGTAGGGGGTACAGGGATAGAAGCTTTCTTT. Translation gives CASSVGGTGIEAFF.

As for this clone: Other nucleotide sequences in the sample specify the same CDR3. The CDR3 is CASTGTAYNEQFF. CDR3 bases: TGCGCCAGCACAGGGACAGCCTACAATGAGCAGTTCTTC. The chain is built from TRBV5-1 and TRBJ2-1, with 7 bases identical to TRBD1. This CDR3 is 13 amino acids long. CDR1 and CDR2 (germline): SGHRS, YFSETQ. The junction had 2 bases not matched to a gene; V was cut back by 6 bases and J by 2 bases.

This chain joins TRBV5-1 and TRBJ1-1, with D unclear. Trimming cost V 0 bases and J 1 base, with 4 bases left between them. The germline V gene encodes CDR1 SGHRS and CDR2 YFSETQ. CDR3 length: 13 residues. In DNA, the CDR3 is TGCGCCAGCAGCTTGGAGGAGAACACTGAAGCTTTCTTT. Its protein is CASSLEENTEAFF.

The V and J genes are TRBV4-1 and TRBJ2-3; D is undetermined. The CDR3 covers 14 residues. Trimming took 0 bases from V and 2 from J, leaving 6 bases between them. Germline V gene data show CDR1 as MGHRA and CDR2 as YSYEKL. The CDR3 protein is CASSQDQPTDTQYF. CDR3 sequence (DNA): TGCGCCAGCAGCCAAGACCAGCCCACAGATACGCAGTATTTT.

The rearrangement uses TRBV7-9 and TRBJ2-2; 8 nucleotides align to TRBD1. The germline CDR1 and CDR2 sequences are SEHNR and FQNEAQ (reference sequence). This CDR3 spans 15 amino acids. J lost 5 bases, V lost 7 bases, and 9 bases had no gene match. The CDR3 protein is CASIPRDRTTGELFF. Here the CDR3 DNA reads TGTGCCAGCATCCCCCGGGACAGGACAACCGGGGAGCTGTTTTTT.